Listed here is a single T cell receptor beta chain. This clone was picked up one time. Its antigen is currently not known. Base qualities are missing; no much larger clone stands one base away. The record originates from a study of blood T cell repertoires in COVID-19 (TCRdb year 2020). About the investigation overall: Samples covering the acute and convalescent phases of COVID-19 were provided by collaborators in the United States, Italy and Spain. Sample metadata almost always included a de-identified subject ID, COVID-19 status, age in years and sex. Samples came from the ongoing ImmuneRACE study (first 160 participants) plus 1,254 subjects from 6 global collaborators. A freely available public database, intended as a resource for researchers studying the immune response to SARS-CoV-2, is where the repertoires were released. The dataset comprised deeply sampled blood TCRbeta repertoires from subjects exposed to, actively infected with, or recovered from COVID-19. Where available, HLA class I and class II types were obtained from metadata supplied by the sample provider rather than from assay-based typing. The material from the prospective study consisted of cDNA or gDNA derived from T cells, B-cell-depleted T cells, or PBMCs. General study outcomes and caveats: The amount of clinical and demographic metadata varied by source and participant and was provided uncurated.

Whole blood was collected in K2EDTA tubes by collaborating institutions according to the institutions' own protocols. For TCRbeta analysis, collaborators shipped samples in one of three forms: frozen whole blood, isolated PBMCs, or DNA extracted from either of those sample types. The immunoSEQ Assay, a bias-controlled multiplex PCR, was used to amplify TCRbeta CDR3 regions from genomic DNA. On the study's bioinformatics: Nucleated cell counts per sample were estimated from amplification of reference gene primers within the assay. Sequence reads were collapsed and filtered to measure the absolute abundance of every unique TCRbeta CDR3 rearrangement. For each sample, productive Simpson clonality was calculated as the square root of Simpson's diversity index over productive rearrangements. TCRdb obtained this table from immuneACCESS and retained in-frame rearrangements with V and J assigned. These tables miss some clones; where compared with another copy, unresolved V genes account for less than half of the shortfall, and the remainder is unexplained. From that table come the V and J calls and clone size; the DNA was used to work out D and trimming. The sample records approximately 100,000 clones, less than 85% of which are singletons. Of the sample, less than 25% falls within the top ten clones.

V gives up 4 bases and J gives up 3 bases, and the segment between their germline ends measures 20 bases. From a lookup of the germline V gene (reference sequence), CDR1 and CDR2 are SGHKS and YYEKEE. The CDR3 sequence holds 16 residues, the cysteine and phenylalanine included. Only CDR3 DNA is held: 48 bases, read in frame from base 1. The chain couples TRBV5-5 to TRBJ2-7; a confident D gene designation cannot be given. The receptor was derived from a man in his sixties or seventies with active or convalescent COVID-19. The sequenced sample was peripheral blood. The CDR3 reads as follows: CASSPMEQPAHYEQYF. The DNA sequence reads TGTGCCAGCAGCCCTATGGAACAGCCCGCGCACTACGAGCAGTACTTC.